The clone carrying this TCR beta chain has more than one count but fewer than ten. Its antigen is unknown. Each CDR3 protein gets one entry after TCRdb re-called the 5' RACE reads with MiXCR. The data hold under 250,000 distinct CDR3 sequences, with about 11% observed a single time. The sample originates from a study of CD8 T cells in ankylosing spondylitis. Broader study findings: Relatively scarce in peripheral blood, disease-linked clones were CD8+. What appeared characteristic of ankylosing spondylitis blood was a TCR beta motif of under 10 highly homologous variants.

The clonotype originates from a male donor with ankylosing spondylitis or in good health (not recorded which). Sequencing was performed on blood, either unsorted or a sorted T cell fraction (not recorded which).

CDR3 in DNA: TGTGCCAGCGCTTCCGAATACGAGCAGTACTTC. It yields the protein CASASEYEQYF. V and J are TRBV7-9 and TRBJ2-7; D uncertain. V lost 8 bases and J lost 4, with 9 bases in between. This CDR3 comprises 11 residues. The germline V gene has CDR1 SEHNR and CDR2 FQNEAQ (reference sequence). Filled out from reference TRBV7-9 and TRBJ2-7, the complete variable domain reads DTGVSQNPRHKITKRGQNVTFRCDPISEHNRLYWYRQTLGQGPEFLTYFQNEAQLEKSRLLSDRFSAERPKGSFSTLEIQRTEQGDSAMYLCASASEYEQYFGPGTRLTVT.